This T cell receptor (beta chain) was found in a study of T cell responses to AZD1222 COVID-19 vaccine. This clone was counted at least ten times. The sample contains more than one DNA sequence encoding this CDR3. CDR3 length: 14 amino acids. The germline gives CDR1 LNHDA, CDR2 SQIVND (reference sequence). Trimming stripped 3 bases from V and 4 bases from J, with 10 bases between. The protocol was immunoSEQ multiplex PCR, while the TCRdb copy is restricted to in-frame clones and leaves out a portion. The sample contains some 150,000 clones, roughly 80% of which appear only once. The receptor was isolated from an adult in good health. This chain joins TRBV19 and TRBJ2-1; the D gene is possibly TRBD2 (5 bases). The material was peripheral blood, obtained on day 0 of MenACWY control vaccination. The CDR3 region is CASSISGLYNEQFF. CDR3 DNA sequence: TGTGCCAGTAGTATCTCCGGACTTTACAATGAGCAGTTCTTC.